This TCR beta chain was captured in a study of shared clonotypes between healthy human individuals. CDR3 length: 16 residues. With 2 bases removed from V and 0 bases from J, the gap between germline ends came to 11 bases. Germline V gene sequence: CDR1 MNHEY, CDR2 SVGAGI. Only in-frame clones appear in the TCRdb table, and some are missing; sequencing was by immunoSEQ multiplex PCR. The table shows about 730,000 clones, with roughly 72% occurring only once. Of note for this clone: What it recognizes is unknown.

Study findings and constraints: Investigators expected sequencing depth to affect clonotype sharing among donors.

Source material: memory CD4+ T cells sorted from blood. Stated subset: CD45RA-negative fraction. The J gene is TRBJ1-3, the V gene TRBV6-5, with D tentatively TRBD1 (6 bases). The sequence came from a woman in her twenties or thirties in good health. The CDR3 sequence: CASSYPNRDSGNTIYF. CDR3 nucleotide sequence: TGTGCCAGCAGTTACCCTAACAGGGACTCTGGAAACACCATATATTTT.